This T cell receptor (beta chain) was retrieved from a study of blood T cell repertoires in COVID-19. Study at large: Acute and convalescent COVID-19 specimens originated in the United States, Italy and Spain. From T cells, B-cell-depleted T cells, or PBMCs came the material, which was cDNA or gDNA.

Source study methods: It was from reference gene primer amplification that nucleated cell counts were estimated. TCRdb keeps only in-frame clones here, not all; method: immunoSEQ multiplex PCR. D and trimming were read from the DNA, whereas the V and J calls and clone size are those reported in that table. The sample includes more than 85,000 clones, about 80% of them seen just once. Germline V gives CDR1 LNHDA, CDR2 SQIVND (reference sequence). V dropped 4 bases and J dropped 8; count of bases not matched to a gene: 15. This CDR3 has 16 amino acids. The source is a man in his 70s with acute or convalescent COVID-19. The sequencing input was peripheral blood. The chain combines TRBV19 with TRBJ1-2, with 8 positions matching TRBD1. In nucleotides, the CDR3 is TGTGCCAGTAGTAGAGACCGGGACAGGTCGCCCTGGGGCTACACCTTC. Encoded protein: CASSRDRDRSPWGYTF.